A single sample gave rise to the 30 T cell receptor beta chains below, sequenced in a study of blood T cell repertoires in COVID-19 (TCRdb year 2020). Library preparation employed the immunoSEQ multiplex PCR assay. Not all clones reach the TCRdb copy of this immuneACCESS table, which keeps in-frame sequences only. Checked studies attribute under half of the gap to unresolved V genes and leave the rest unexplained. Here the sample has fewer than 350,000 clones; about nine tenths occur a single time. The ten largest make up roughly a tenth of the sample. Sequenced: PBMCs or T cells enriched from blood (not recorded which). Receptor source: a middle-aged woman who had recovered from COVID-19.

This CDR3 is CASSPLGGNNEKLFF. The CDR3, as DNA: TGTGCCAGCAGCCCCCTCGGCGGTAATAATGAAAAACTGTTTTTT. The chain uses TRBV7-9 and TRBJ1-4, with D unclear. Germline loops: CDR1 SEHNR, CDR2 FQNEAQ (reference sequence). V was clipped by 5 bases and J by 4 bases, with 14 bases between them. The CDR3 runs to 15 residues. The full variable domain, rest sourced from reference TRBV7-9 and TRBJ1-4, is DTGVSQNPRHKITKRGQNVTFRCDPISEHNRLYWYRQTLGQGPEFLTYFQNEAQLEKSRLLSDRFSAERPKGSFSTLEIQRTEQGDSAMYLCASSPLGGNNEKLFFGSGTQLSVL.

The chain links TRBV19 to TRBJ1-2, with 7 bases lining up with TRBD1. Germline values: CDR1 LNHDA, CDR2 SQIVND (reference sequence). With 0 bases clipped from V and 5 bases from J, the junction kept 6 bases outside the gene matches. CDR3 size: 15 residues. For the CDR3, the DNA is TGTGCCAGTAGTATAGATAACCCAGGGGGGTATGGCTACACCTTC. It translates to CASSIDNPGGYGYTF.

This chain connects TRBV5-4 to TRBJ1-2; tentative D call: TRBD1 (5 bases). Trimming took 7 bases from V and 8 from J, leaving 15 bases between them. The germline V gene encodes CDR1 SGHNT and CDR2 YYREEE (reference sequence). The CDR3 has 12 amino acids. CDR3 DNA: TGTGCCAGCCGACCCTGGGAGGGGGGCTACACCTTC. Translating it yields CASRPWEGGYTF.

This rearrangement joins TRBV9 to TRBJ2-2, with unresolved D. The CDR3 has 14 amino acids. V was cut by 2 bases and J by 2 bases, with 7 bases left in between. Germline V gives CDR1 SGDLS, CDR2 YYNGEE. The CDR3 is CASSVQDNTGELFF. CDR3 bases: TGTGCCAGCAGCGTGCAGGATAACACCGGGGAGCTGTTTTTT.

The CDR3 protein is CASSLGQGDYEQYF. The CDR3 DNA follows: TGTGCCAGCAGCTTGGGACAGGGTGACTACGAGCAGTACTTC. The chain uses TRBV7-2 and TRBJ2-7; 9 bases line up with TRBD1. The CDR3 extends over 14 amino acids. Germline V gene data show CDR1 as SGHTA and CDR2 as FQGNSA. V was pared by 3 bases and J by 3 bases, with 3 bases of the junction left unmatched. The complete variable domain, with remaining parts taken from reference TRBV7-2 and TRBJ2-7, reads GAGVSQSPSNKVTEKGKDVELRCDPISGHTALYWYRQSLGQGLEFLIYFQGNSAPDKSGLPSDRFSAERTGGSVSTLTIQRTQQEDSAVYLCASSLGQGDYEQYFGPGTRLTVT.

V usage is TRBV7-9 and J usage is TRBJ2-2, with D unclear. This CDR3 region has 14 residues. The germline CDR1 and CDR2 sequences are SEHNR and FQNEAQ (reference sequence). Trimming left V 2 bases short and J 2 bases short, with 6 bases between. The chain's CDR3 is CASSLKLNTGELFF. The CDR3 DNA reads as TGTGCCAGCAGCTTAAAGCTAAACACCGGGGAGCTGTTTTTT.

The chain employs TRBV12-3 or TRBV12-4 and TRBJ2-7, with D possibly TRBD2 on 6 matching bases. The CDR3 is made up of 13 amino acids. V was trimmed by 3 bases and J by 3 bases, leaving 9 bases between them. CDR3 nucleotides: TGTGCCAGCAGTTTTCGGGGGTACTACGAGCAGTACTTC. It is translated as CASSFRGYYEQYF.

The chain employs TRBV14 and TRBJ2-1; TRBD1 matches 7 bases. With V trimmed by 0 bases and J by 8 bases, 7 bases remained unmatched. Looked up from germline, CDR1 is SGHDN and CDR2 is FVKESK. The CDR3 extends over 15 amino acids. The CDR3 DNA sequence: TGTGCCAGCAGCCAAGATACGGGACAGCACCATGAGCAGTTCTTC. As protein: CASSQDTGQHHEQFF.

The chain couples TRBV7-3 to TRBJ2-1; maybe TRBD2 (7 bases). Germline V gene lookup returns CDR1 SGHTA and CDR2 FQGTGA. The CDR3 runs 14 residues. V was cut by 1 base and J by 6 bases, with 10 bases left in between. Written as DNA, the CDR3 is TGTGCCAGCAGCTTAAGCGGGGGCCTCAATGAGCAGTTCTTC. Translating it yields CASSLSGGLNEQFF.

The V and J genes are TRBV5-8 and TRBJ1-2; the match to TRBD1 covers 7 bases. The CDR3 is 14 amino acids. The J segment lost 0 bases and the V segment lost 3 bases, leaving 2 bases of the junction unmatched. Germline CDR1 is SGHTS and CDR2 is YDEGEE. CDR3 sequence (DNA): TGTGCCAGCAGCTACCAGGGGGCTAACTATGGCTACACCTTC. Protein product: CASSYQGANYGYTF.

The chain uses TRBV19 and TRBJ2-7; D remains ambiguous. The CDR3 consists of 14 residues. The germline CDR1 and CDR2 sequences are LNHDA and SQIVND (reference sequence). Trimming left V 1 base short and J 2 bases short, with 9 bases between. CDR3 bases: TGTGCCAGTAGTATAGGACTTTCCACCTACGAGCAGTACTTC. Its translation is CASSIGLSTYEQYF.

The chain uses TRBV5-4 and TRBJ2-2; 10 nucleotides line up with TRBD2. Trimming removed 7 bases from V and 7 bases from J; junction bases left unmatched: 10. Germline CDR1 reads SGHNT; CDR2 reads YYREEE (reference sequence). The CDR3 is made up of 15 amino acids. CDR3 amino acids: CASSTSGAWGGELFF. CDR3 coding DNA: TGTGCCAGCTCTACTAGCGGGGCTTGGGGCGGGGAGCTGTTTTTT.

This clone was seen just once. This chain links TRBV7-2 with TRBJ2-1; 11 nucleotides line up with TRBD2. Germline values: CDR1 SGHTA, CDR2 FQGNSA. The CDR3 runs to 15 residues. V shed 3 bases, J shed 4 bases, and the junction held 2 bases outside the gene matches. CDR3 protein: CASSFTSGGYNEQFF. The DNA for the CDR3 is TGTGCCAGCAGCTTTACTAGCGGGGGATACAATGAGCAGTTCTTC.

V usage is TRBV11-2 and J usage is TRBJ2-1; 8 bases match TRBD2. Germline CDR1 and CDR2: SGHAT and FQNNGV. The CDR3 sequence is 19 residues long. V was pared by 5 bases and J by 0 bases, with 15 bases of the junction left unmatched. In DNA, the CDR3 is TGTGCCAGCAGCCAACAAGCGGGGGCCCCTCAGGGCTCCTACAATGAGCAGTTCTTC. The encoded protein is CASSQQAGAPQGSYNEQFF.

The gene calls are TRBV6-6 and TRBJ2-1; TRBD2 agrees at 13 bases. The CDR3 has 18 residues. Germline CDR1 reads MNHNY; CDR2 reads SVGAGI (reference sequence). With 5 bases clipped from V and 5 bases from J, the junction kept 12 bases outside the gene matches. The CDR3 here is CASSPTSGGLVAHNEQFF. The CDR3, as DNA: TGTGCCAGCAGTCCGACTAGCGGGGGGCTGGTGGCCCACAATGAGCAGTTCTTC.

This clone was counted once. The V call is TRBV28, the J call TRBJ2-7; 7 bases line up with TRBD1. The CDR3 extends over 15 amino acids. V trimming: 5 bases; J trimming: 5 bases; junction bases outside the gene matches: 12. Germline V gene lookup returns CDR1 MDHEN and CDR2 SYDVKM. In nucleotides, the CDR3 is TGTGCCAGCAGTATCTTCCTTGGACAGGTTGACGAGCAGTACTTC. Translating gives CASSIFLGQVDEQYF.

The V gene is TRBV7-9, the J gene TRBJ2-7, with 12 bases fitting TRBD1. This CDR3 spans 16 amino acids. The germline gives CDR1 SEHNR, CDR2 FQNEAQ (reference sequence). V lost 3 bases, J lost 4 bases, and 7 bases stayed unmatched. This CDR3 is CASSFKGQGAFYEQYF. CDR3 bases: TGTGCCAGCAGCTTCAAGGGACAGGGGGCATTTTACGAGCAGTACTTC. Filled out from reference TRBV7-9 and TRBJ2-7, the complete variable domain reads DTGVSQNPRHKITKRGQNVTFRCDPISEHNRLYWYRQTLGQGPEFLTYFQNEAQLEKSRLLSDRFSAERPKGSFSTLEIQRTEQGDSAMYLCASSFKGQGAFYEQYFGPGTRLTVT.

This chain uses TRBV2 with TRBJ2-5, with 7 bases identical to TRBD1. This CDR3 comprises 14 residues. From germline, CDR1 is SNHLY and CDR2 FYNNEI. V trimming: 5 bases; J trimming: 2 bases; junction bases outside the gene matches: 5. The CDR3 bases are TGTGCCAGCAGTCTACAGGGGCAACAAGAGACCCAGTACTTC. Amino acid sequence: CASSLQGQQETQYF.

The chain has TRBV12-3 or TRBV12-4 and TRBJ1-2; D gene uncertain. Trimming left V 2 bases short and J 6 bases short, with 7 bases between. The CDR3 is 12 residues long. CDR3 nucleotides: TGTGCCAGCAGTTTAACGAGGGATGGCTACACCTTC. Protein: CASSLTRDGYTF.

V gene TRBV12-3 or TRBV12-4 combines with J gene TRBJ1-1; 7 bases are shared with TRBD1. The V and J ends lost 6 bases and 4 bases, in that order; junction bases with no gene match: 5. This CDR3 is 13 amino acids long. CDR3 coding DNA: TGTGCCAGCAGCCGACAGGGCTCCACTGAAGCTTTCTTT. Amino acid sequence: CASSRQGSTEAFF.

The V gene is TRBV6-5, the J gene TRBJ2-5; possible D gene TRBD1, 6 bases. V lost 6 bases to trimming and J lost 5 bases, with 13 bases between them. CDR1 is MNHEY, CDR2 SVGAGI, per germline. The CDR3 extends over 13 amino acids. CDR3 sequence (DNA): TGTGCCAGCAGACCACAGGGTGCGGAGACCCAGTACTTC. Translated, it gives CASRPQGAETQYF.

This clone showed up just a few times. The DNA of the CDR3 is TGTGCCAGCACTGATCCAGGGGGGAGGACTGAAGCTTTCTTT. This encodes CASTDPGGRTEAFF. The chain carries TRBV28 and TRBJ1-1; 7 positions match TRBD1. This CDR3 comprises 14 residues. Germline CDR1 MDHEN, CDR2 SYDVKM. The J segment lost 5 bases and the V segment lost 7 bases, leaving 10 bases of the junction unmatched.

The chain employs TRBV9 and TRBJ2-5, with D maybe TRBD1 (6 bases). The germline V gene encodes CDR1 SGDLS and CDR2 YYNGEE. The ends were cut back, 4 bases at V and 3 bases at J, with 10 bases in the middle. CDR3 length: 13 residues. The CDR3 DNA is TGTGCCAGCAGCCCACACAGGGAAGAGACCCAGTACTTC. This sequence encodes CASSPHREETQYF.

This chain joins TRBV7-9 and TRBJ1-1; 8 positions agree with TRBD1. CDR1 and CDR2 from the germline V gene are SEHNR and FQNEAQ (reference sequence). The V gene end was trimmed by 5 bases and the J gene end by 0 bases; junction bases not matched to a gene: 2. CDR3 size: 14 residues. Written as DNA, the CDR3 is TGTGCCAGCAGCAGGGGACAGGTGAACACTGAAGCTTTCTTT. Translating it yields CASSRGQVNTEAFF.

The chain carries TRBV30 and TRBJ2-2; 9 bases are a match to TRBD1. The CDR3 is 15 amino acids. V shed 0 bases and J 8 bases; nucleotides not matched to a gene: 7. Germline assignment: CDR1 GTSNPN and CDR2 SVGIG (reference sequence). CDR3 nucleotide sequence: TGTGCCTGGAGTGTTTGGGACAGGGATGCGGGGGAGCTGTTTTTT. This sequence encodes CAWSVWDRDAGELFF.

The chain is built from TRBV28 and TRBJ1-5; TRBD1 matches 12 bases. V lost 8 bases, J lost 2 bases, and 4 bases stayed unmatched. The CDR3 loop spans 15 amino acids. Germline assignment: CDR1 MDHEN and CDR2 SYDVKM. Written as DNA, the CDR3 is TGTGCCAGCTGGGGACAGGGGGCAGGCAATCAGCCCCAGCATTTT. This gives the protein CASWGQGAGNQPQHF.

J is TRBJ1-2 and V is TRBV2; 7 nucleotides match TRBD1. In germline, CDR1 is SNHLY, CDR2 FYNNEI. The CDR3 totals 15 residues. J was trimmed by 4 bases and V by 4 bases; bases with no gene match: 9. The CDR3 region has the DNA TGTGCCAGCAGTGCGTTCCGGGACAGCATCTATGGCTACACCTTC. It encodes CASSAFRDSIYGYTF.

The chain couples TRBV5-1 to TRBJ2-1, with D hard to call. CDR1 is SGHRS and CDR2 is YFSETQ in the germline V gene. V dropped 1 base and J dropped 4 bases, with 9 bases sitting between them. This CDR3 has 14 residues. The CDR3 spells CASSLSSEYNEQFF. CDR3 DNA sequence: TGCGCCAGCAGCTTGTCATCAGAATACAATGAGCAGTTCTTC. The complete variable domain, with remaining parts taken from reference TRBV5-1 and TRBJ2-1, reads KAGVTQTPRYLIKTRGQQVTLSCSPISGHRSVSWYQQTPGQGLQFLFEYFSETQRNKGNFPGRFSGRQFSNSRSEMNVSTLELGDSALYLCASSLSSEYNEQFFGPGTRLTVL.

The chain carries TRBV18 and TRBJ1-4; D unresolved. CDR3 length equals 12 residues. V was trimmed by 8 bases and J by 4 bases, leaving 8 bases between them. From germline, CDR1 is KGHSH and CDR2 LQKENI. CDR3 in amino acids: CASQNLNEKLFF. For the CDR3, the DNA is TGTGCCAGCCAGAACCTTAATGAAAAACTGTTTTTT.

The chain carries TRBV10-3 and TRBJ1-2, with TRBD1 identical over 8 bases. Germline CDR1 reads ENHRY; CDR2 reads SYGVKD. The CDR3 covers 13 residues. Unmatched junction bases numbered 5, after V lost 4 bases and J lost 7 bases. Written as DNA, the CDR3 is TGTGCCATCAGTGGGACAGGGAGCCGTGGCTACACCTTC. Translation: CAISGTGSRGYTF.